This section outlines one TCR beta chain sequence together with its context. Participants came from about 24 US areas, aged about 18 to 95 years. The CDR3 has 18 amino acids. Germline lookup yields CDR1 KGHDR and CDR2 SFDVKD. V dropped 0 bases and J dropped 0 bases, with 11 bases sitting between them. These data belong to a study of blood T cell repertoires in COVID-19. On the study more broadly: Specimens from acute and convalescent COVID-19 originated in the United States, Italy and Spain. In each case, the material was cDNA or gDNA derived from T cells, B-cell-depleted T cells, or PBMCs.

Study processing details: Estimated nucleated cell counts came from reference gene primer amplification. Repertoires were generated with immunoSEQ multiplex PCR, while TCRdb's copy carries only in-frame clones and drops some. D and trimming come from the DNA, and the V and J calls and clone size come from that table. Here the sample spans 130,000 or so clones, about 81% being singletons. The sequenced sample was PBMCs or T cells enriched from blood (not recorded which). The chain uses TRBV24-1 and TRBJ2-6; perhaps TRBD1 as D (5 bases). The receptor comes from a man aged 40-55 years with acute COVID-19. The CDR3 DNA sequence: TGTGCCACCAGTGATTTGGCTGGGGCCTCCTCTGGGGCCAACGTCCTGACTTTC. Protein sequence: CATSDLAGASSGANVLTF.